What follows are 7 T cell receptor beta chains derived from one specimen sequenced in a study of tumour-infiltrating T cells in Burkitt lymphoma. Method: immunoSEQ multiplex PCR; TCRdb's copy keeps in-frame clones and lacks some. There are 400 to 550 clones in the sample; roughly 18% occur only once, and roughly 65% lies in the top ten. The material sequenced was tumor tissue. All receptors come from a human donor with Burkitt lymphoma.

The rearrangement uses TRBV5-1 and TRBJ2-7, with a possible D match to TRBD1 (5 bases). The length of the CDR3 is 15 residues. Germline CDR1 is SGHRS and CDR2 is YFSETQ. V lost 4 bases and J lost 5, with 19 bases in between. The CDR3 here is CASSRSDIGWDEQYF. The CDR3 DNA reads TGCGCCAGCAGCCGTTCGGACATCGGCTGGGACGAGCAGTACTTC.

The chain uses TRBV29-1 and TRBJ2-5, with 11 bases that match TRBD2. The length of the CDR3 is 14 residues. J lost 5 bases, V lost 5 bases, and 7 bases had no gene match. Germline CDR1 reads SQVTM; CDR2 reads ANQGSEA. The CDR3 region is CSVSGTSGQETQYF. The CDR3 DNA reads TGCAGCGTTTCCGGGACTAGCGGTCAGGAGACCCAGTACTTC.

On this clone itself: Other DNA sequences in this sample translate to the same CDR3. V usage is TRBV18 and J usage is TRBJ2-7; 9 nucleotides agree with TRBD1. V was pared by 2 bases and J by 6 bases, with 2 bases of the junction left unmatched. Germline loops: CDR1 KGHSH, CDR2 LQKENI. The CDR3 is made up of 13 amino acids. CDR3 region: CASSPGQGSEQYF. CDR3 DNA sequence: TGTGCCAGCTCACCAGGACAGGGGTCCGAGCAGTACTTC.

This clone was recorded a few times. The CDR3 loop reads CASSPVAATEAFF. The CDR3 DNA follows: TGTGCCAGCTCACCAGTGGCAGCCACTGAAGCTTTCTTT. The J gene is TRBJ1-1, the V gene TRBV18; unclear D gene. Deletions cut 2 bases from V and 4 bases from J, with 8 bases between. The CDR3 totals 13 residues. CDR1 KGHSH and CDR2 LQKENI come from the germline V gene.

The J gene is TRBJ2-5, the V gene TRBV2; 9 bases match TRBD2. Per the germline V gene, CDR1 is SNHLY and CDR2 is FYNNEI. The J segment lost 5 bases and the V segment lost 7 bases, leaving 14 bases of the junction unmatched. The CDR3 has 16 residues. Written as DNA, the CDR3 is TGTGCCAGCAAGCGCATGGCGGCGGGAGGGTCGGAGACCCAGTACTTC. It yields the protein CASKRMAAGGSETQYF.

The chain uses TRBV7-6 and TRBJ2-7, with 9 bases matching TRBD2. V lost 1 base, J lost 2 bases, and 6 bases stayed unmatched. The CDR3 has 16 amino acids. CDR1 SGHVS and CDR2 FNYEAQ come from the germline V gene. As DNA, the CDR3 is TGTGCCAGCAGCTTAGGTACGGCTAGCGGGACCTACGAGCAGTACTTC. This encodes CASSLGTASGTYEQYF.

This clone was picked up a small number of times. The chain couples TRBV5-8 to TRBJ2-7; perhaps TRBD2 as D (6 bases). This CDR3 comprises 15 residues. Trimming left V 4 bases short and J 2 bases short, with 16 bases between. The V gene's germline CDR1 is SGHTS and CDR2 YDEGEE. The CDR3 spells CASSARDRRAYEQYF. In nucleotides, the CDR3 is TGTGCCAGCAGCGCCCGGGACCGGAGGGCCTACGAGCAGTACTTC.